This entry lists 2 T cell receptor beta chains sequenced from one sample in a study of blood T cell repertoires in COVID-19. Some clones are missing from TCRdb's copy, which holds only in-frame ones; the method was immunoSEQ multiplex PCR. The data show about 200,000 clones, with roughly 84% seen just once and about 8.9% held by the top ten. The specimen sequenced was peripheral blood. These receptors were collected from a man aged 45 to 65 with active or convalescent COVID-19.

This clone showed up just once. For the CDR3, the DNA is TGTGCCAGCAGCTTAGGGACAGGGGCTGAAGCTTTCTTT. This encodes CASSLGTGAEAFF. The gene calls are TRBV11-2 and TRBJ1-1, with 9 bases identical to TRBD1. The V gene end was trimmed by 1 base and the J gene end by 6 bases; junction bases not matched to a gene: 0. Germline V gene lookup returns CDR1 SGHAT and CDR2 FQNNGV. CDR3 length: 13 amino acids. Variable domain in full (rest from reference TRBV11-2 and TRBJ1-1): EAGVAQSPRYKIIEKRQSVAFWCNPISGHATLYWYQQILGQGPKLLIQFQNNGVVDDSQLPKDRFSAERLKGVDSTLKIQPAKLEDSAVYLCASSLGTGAEAFFGQGTRLTVV.

In its sample, this clone was seen once. The rearrangement joins TRBV4-1 to TRBJ1-4; unclear D gene. The germline V gene has CDR1 MGHRA and CDR2 YSYEKL. The CDR3 contains 13 residues. V was clipped by 4 bases and J by 6 bases, with 9 bases between them. The CDR3 protein is CASSRSTDEKLFF. CDR3 nucleotides: TGCGCCAGCAGCCGTAGCACGGATGAAAAACTGTTTTTT.